Listed below are T cell receptor beta chains from one sample, sequenced in a study of naive and memory T cell subsets. TCRdb processed the UMI-ligation and nested PCR reads anew with MiXCR; each CDR3 protein has one entry. The profile covers fewer than 150,000 distinct CDR3 sequences, with 15% to 25% appearing a single time and approximately 0.58% taken by the ten largest. Specimen: naive CD8+ T cells from blood. The receptor source for this set is a human donor in good health. The CDR3 runs from the conserved cysteine through the conserved F or W. The order of the fields is D gene, V gene, clone size, J gene, CDR3 protein, CDR3 DNA. A D gene is named only where the DNA matches it firmly. Rows give clone size only sometimes, using once, few, many, or a class for an expanded clone.

D: -
V: TRBV4-1
size: -
J: TRBJ1-5
CDR3: CASSQEFGYSNQPQHF
DNA: TGCGCCAGCAGCCAAGAGTTCGGATATAGCAATCAGCCCCAGCATTTT

D: TRBD1
V: TRBV28
size: -
J: TRBJ1-1
CDR3: CASSQYRGGTEAFF
DNA: TGTGCCAGCAGTCAGTACAGGGGGGGGACTGAAGCTTTCTTT

D: -
V: TRBV30
size: -
J: TRBJ1-5
CDR3: CAWSPTGRGQPQHF
DNA: TGTGCCTGGAGCCCAACAGGCCGGGGTCAGCCCCAGCATTTT

D: -
V: TRBV29-1
size: many
J: TRBJ1-1
CDR3: CSVKGGVGTEAFF
DNA: TGCAGCGTCAAGGGGGGAGTTGGCACTGAAGCTTTCTTT

D: -
V: TRBV20-1
size: -
J: TRBJ1-1
CDR3: CSARDPGYQRDELTEAFF
DNA: TGCAGTGCTAGAGATCCGGGGTACCAAAGGGACGAGTTAACTGAAGCTTTCTTT

D: TRBD2
V: TRBV12-3/TRBV12-4
size: once
J: TRBJ2-4
CDR3: CAGSFRLAGGKGGKNIQYF
DNA: TGTGCCGGCAGTTTCCGCCTAGCGGGAGGCAAGGGGGGAAAAAACATTCAGTACTTC

D: TRBD2
V: TRBV5-1
size: -
J: TRBJ2-1
CDR3: CASSLAQASGGNEQFF
DNA: TGCGCCAGCAGCTTGGCCCAGGCTAGCGGAGGCAATGAGCAGTTCTTC

D: -
V: TRBV28
size: -
J: TRBJ2-1
CDR3: CASSLGLVDNEQFF
DNA: TGTGCCAGCAGTTTGGGCCTAGTAGACAATGAGCAGTTCTTC

D: TRBD2
V: TRBV20-1
size: -
J: TRBJ2-5
CDR3: CSARDRGRGYQETQYF
DNA: TGCAGTGCTAGAGATCGCGGGAGGGGATACCAAGAGACCCAGTACTTC

D: -
V: TRBV6-5
size: -
J: TRBJ2-7
CDR3: CASSYSPSGSSSYEQYF
DNA: TGTGCCAGCAGTTACTCCCCGAGCGGTTCGAGCTCCTACGAGCAGTACTTC

D: TRBD2
V: TRBV2
size: many
J: TRBJ2-1
CDR3: CASSELAGTSEQFF
DNA: TGTGCCAGCAGTGAACTAGCGGGAACCAGTGAGCAGTTCTTC

D: -
V: TRBV7-2
size: -
J: TRBJ2-2
CDR3: CASSLEVVTGELFF
DNA: TGTGCCAGCAGCTTGGAAGTAGTAACCGGGGAGCTGTTTTTT

D: -
V: TRBV9
size: few
J: TRBJ2-7
CDR3: CASSSRHGDSYEQYF
DNA: TGTGCCAGCAGCTCCCGGCACGGGGACTCCTACGAGCAGTACTTC

D: -
V: TRBV27
size: few
J: TRBJ1-5
CDR3: CATNREGSNQPQHF
DNA: TGTGCCACCAACAGGGAGGGTAGCAATCAGCCCCAGCATTTT

D: -
V: TRBV24-1
size: few
J: TRBJ1-5
CDR3: CATSDWGGDQPQHF
DNA: TGTGCCACCAGTGATTGGGGAGGGGATCAGCCCCAGCATTTT

D: -
V: TRBV12-3/TRBV12-4
size: -
J: TRBJ1-4
CDR3: CASSPSEDEKLFF
DNA: TGTGCCAGCAGTCCCTCGGAGGATGAAAAACTGTTTTTT